This T cell receptor beta chain was observed in a study of human T cells and chemical hapten exposure. Regarding the study as a whole: Compared with pre-sensitization or healthy control sets, expanded TCRs clustered more. TCRs above 1 in 1000 frequency did not change with DPC sensitization.

V was shortened by 3 bases and J by 0 bases, with 5 bases between the two germline ends. The CDR3 covers 13 residues. A single record per CDR3 protein comes from TCRdb applying MiXCR to the RACE reads. The table has some 330,000 distinct CDR3 sequences, around 5.5% seen once. Noted time point: pre-sensitization, week 0. The treatment: therapeutic diphenylcyclopropenone sensitization with weekly scalp DPC. This clonotype was found many times. Its specificity is unknown. The chain has TRBV12-3 or TRBV12-4 and TRBJ1-2; D is unclear. The sample in question was whole blood, obtained in connection with sensitization to the hapten diphenylcyclopropenone (DPC). This receptor was identified in a woman aged 18-29 years with alopecia areata. Some clones in this sample may be carry-over from other donors' samples. CDR3 amino acids: CASSFSSNYGYTF. In DNA, the CDR3 is TGTGCCAGCAGTTTCTCATCTAACTATGGCTACACCTTC.